The 11 T cell receptor beta chains given below trace back to one sample, sequenced in a study of blood T cell repertoires in COVID-19. The assay was immunoSEQ multiplex PCR, and TCRdb's table has in-frame clones only and misses some. This sample carries about 120,000 clones, more than 60% of them seen once, and the ten largest clones take 6.2%. Sequencing used peripheral blood. Source of these receptors: an older man with acute or convalescent COVID-19.

The CDR3 loop is CASSLGSRQGNQPQHF. The DNA of the CDR3 is TGTGCCAGCAGCTTAGGGTCCCGGCAGGGCAATCAGCCCCAGCATTTT. This chain connects TRBV7-9 to TRBJ1-5; D unclear. The CDR3 has 16 amino acids. Germline-derived CDR1 and CDR2 are SEHNR and FQNEAQ (reference sequence). The ends were cut back, 1 base at V and 2 bases at J, with 12 bases in the middle.

The chain recombines TRBV18 with TRBJ2-7; tentative D call: TRBD2 (6 bases). V lost 3 bases and J lost 6, with 12 bases in between. Germline CDR1 and CDR2: KGHSH and LQKENI. The CDR3 length is 13 residues. The CDR3, as DNA: TGTGCCAGCTCACCCGCCCACGGGGGCGAGCAGTACTTC. Amino acids: CASSPAHGGEQYF. The whole variable domain, filled in from reference TRBV18 and TRBJ2-7, reads NAGVMQNPRHLVRRRGQEARLRCSPMKGHSHVYWYRQLPEEGLKFMVYLQKENIIDESGMPKERFSAEFPKEGPSILRIQQVVRGDSAAYFCASSPAHGGEQYFGPGTRLTVT.

The genes are TRBV5-6 and TRBJ1-2; 7 bases are shared with TRBD1. The CDR3 consists of 14 residues. Germline-derived CDR1 and CDR2 are SGHDT and YYEEEE. V shed 3 bases and J 4 bases; nucleotides not matched to a gene: 6. CDR3 sequence: CASSSWGQIYGYTF. The CDR3 DNA reads as TGTGCCAGCAGCTCCTGGGGACAGATCTATGGCTACACCTTC.

The chain links TRBV27 to TRBJ1-6, with 10 bases matching TRBD1. The CDR3 is 16 residues long. Germline-derived CDR1 and CDR2 are MNHEY and SMNVEV (reference sequence). Trimming at V came to 1 base and at J to 8 bases, leaving 5 bases not matched to a gene. CDR3 nucleotides: TGTGCCAGCAGTTTATATTCGGGACAGGGGTATTCACCCCTCCACTTT. It is translated as CASSLYSGQGYSPLHF.

V is TRBV9 and J is TRBJ1-4; 9 bases map to TRBD1. This CDR3 contains 15 residues. Losses at the gene ends were 0 bases for V and 5 bases for J; bases not matched to a gene: 2. Germline-derived CDR1 and CDR2 are SGDLS and YYNGEE. The CDR3 protein is CASSVADRGNEKLFF. CDR3 nucleotide sequence: TGTGCCAGCAGCGTAGCGGACAGGGGAAATGAAAAACTGTTTTTT. Supplemented by reference TRBV9 and TRBJ1-4, the full variable domain reads DSGVTQTPKHLITATGQRVTLRCSPRSGDLSVYWYQQSLDQGLQFLIQYYNGEERAKGNILERFSAQQFPDLHSELNLSSLELGDSALYFCASSVADRGNEKLFFGSGTQLSVL.

The chain couples TRBV11-2 to TRBJ1-2; D unresolved. Trimming left V 1 base short and J 10 bases short, with 22 bases between. The CDR3 sequence is 16 residues long. CDR1 is SGHAT and CDR2 is FQNNGV in the germline V gene. CDR3 sequence reads: CASSLGYGRGLKTYTF. CDR3 coding DNA: TGTGCCAGCAGCTTAGGTTACGGTCGCGGCCTTAAGACCTACACCTTC.

A remark on this clone: The junction and the germline gene differ at one end; a read error may be behind it. The rearrangement links TRBV19 to TRBJ1-2; no definite D call. The CDR3 spans 13 residues. CDR1 is LNHDA, CDR2 SQIVND, per germline (reference sequence). The DNA of the CDR3 is TGTGCCAGTAGTATTGACGGATACTACGGCTACACCTTC. Translation: CASSIDGYYGYTF.

The V gene is TRBV19, the J gene TRBJ2-3, with TRBD2 identical over 10 bases. V lost 3 bases, J lost 2 bases, and 20 bases stayed unmatched. Germline V lookup: CDR1 LNHDA, CDR2 SQIVND (reference sequence). CDR3 length equals 21 residues. CDR3 region: CASSIGLAGAVKSLDTDTQYF. The CDR3 nucleotides are TGTGCCAGTAGTATTGGGCTAGCGGGGGCCGTTAAGAGCCTCGACACAGATACGCAGTATTTT.

This clone was seen just once. V and J are TRBV18 and TRBJ2-3; 14 nucleotides align to TRBD2. The J segment lost 2 bases and the V segment lost 4 bases, leaving 5 bases of the junction unmatched. This CDR3 is 17 amino acids long. CDR1 and CDR2 (germline): KGHSH, LQKENI. Written as DNA, the CDR3 is TGTGCCAGCTCACGCGGGACTAGCGGGGGTGACACAGATACGCAGTATTTT. Its translation is CASSRGTSGGDTDTQYF.

This chain joins TRBV12-3 or TRBV12-4 and TRBJ1-5; D is unclear. This CDR3 comprises 13 residues. The germline V and J ends were trimmed by 2 bases and 4 bases, with 6 bases remaining between them. The CDR3 DNA reads TGTGCCAGCAGTTTACGGGGAAATCAGCCCCAGCATTTT. This sequence encodes CASSLRGNQPQHF.

V usage is TRBV6-6 and J usage is TRBJ2-3; no clear D. The CDR3 is 16 amino acids. Trimming left V 7 bases short and J 6 bases short, with 23 bases between. Germline V gene data show CDR1 as MNHNY and CDR2 as SVGAGI (reference sequence). The CDR3 is CASNPTQAPTRDTQYF. The CDR3 bases are TGTGCCAGCAACCCCACCCAAGCACCCACCCGGGATACGCAGTATTTT.